The rows below give T cell receptor beta chains drawn from one sample of a study of blood T cell repertoires in COVID-19. The data were produced by immunoSEQ multiplex PCR, yet TCRdb's version contains in-frame clones alone and is incomplete. The top ten clones hold 15% to 17% of a sample with about 250,000 clones, 65% to 90% of them seen once. Sequencing was done on a sample of PBMCs or T cells enriched from blood (not recorded which). These receptors all come from a man between 18 and 29 years old who had recovered from COVID-19. The CDR3 runs from the conserved cysteine through the conserved F or W. The D gene is left open where the match is weak. Size is stated for part of the rows, as once, few or many counts, or as a class when the clone is expanded.

abundance: NA; d_gene: NA; j_gene: TRBJ1-3; v_gene: TRBV19; CDR3nt: TGTGCCACCGACGCGGGCTCTGGAAACACCATATATTTT; CDR3aa: CATDAGSGNTIYF
abundance: few; d_gene: TRBD1; j_gene: TRBJ1-2; v_gene: TRBV28; CDR3nt: TGTGCCAGCAGCCAAGGACAGGGAAAAACTTCCACCTTC; CDR3aa: CASSQGQGKTSTF
abundance: NA; d_gene: TRBD2; j_gene: TRBJ2-1; v_gene: TRBV5-1; CDR3nt: TGCGCCAGCAGCTTGCGCGGGGGGAGAACGACCTACAATGAGCAGTTCTTC; CDR3aa: CASSLRGGRTTYNEQFF
abundance: NA; d_gene: NA; j_gene: TRBJ1-1; v_gene: TRBV7-9; CDR3nt: TGTGCCAGCAGCCCGTTGGGGGGGATGAACACTGAAGCTTTCTTT; CDR3aa: CASSPLGGMNTEAFF
abundance: NA; d_gene: TRBD2; j_gene: TRBJ2-5; v_gene: TRBV5-4; CDR3nt: TGTGCCAGCAGCTTGGTCGGGAGGGCCTCGGAGACCCAGTACTTC; CDR3aa: CASSLVGRASETQYF
abundance: NA; d_gene: NA; j_gene: TRBJ2-2; v_gene: TRBV19; CDR3nt: TGTGCCAGTAGTATCTCAGGGTACACCGGGGAGCTGTTTTTT; CDR3aa: CASSISGYTGELFF
abundance: NA; d_gene: NA; j_gene: TRBJ2-1; v_gene: TRBV27; CDR3nt: TGTGCCAGCAGTTTCAAGGGGGGGTCCTACAATGAGCAGTTCTTC; CDR3aa: CASSFKGGSYNEQFF
abundance: NA; d_gene: TRBD2; j_gene: TRBJ2-6; v_gene: TRBV6-8; CDR3nt: TGTGCCTGTTGGGGCGGGGGGGGTGGGGTCGGGGCCAACGTCCTGACTTTC; CDR3aa: CACWGGGGGVGANVLTF
abundance: NA; d_gene: NA; j_gene: TRBJ1-4; v_gene: TRBV2; CDR3nt: TGTGCCAGCAGAGCGACAGCAGCAACTAATGAAAAACTGTTTTTT; CDR3aa: CASRATAATNEKLFF
abundance: NA; d_gene: NA; j_gene: TRBJ2-5; v_gene: TRBV12-3/TRBV12-4; CDR3nt: TGTGCCAGCAGATCCGGGACTGAAGAGACCCAGTACTTC; CDR3aa: CASRSGTEETQYF
abundance: NA; d_gene: NA; j_gene: TRBJ1-4; v_gene: TRBV5-1; CDR3nt: TGCGCCAGCAGCCCCGGGAGGTGGGAAGGGTCGAGAGAAAAACTGTTTTTT; CDR3aa: CASSPGRWEGSREKLFF
abundance: few; d_gene: TRBD1; j_gene: TRBJ1-6; v_gene: TRBV5-1; CDR3nt: TGCGCCAGCCAAGGGACAGTGCCAAATTCACCCCTCCACTTT; CDR3aa: CASQGTVPNSPLHF
abundance: once; d_gene: TRBD1; j_gene: TRBJ2-1; v_gene: TRBV6-1; CDR3nt: TGTGCCAGCAGTGGCCCCGGGACAGGGAGCTACAATGAGCAGTTCTTC; CDR3aa: CASSGPGTGSYNEQFF
abundance: few; d_gene: NA; j_gene: TRBJ1-2; v_gene: TRBV10-3; CDR3nt: TGTGCCATCAGTGAGTCGTATCAGGTGATAATAGATGGCTACACCTTC; CDR3aa: CAISESYQVIIDGYTF
abundance: NA; d_gene: NA; j_gene: TRBJ1-5; v_gene: TRBV5-5; CDR3nt: TGTGCCAGCAGCCCAGCAGGTAGTCCCCAGCCCCAGCATTTT; CDR3aa: CASSPAGSPQPQHF
abundance: NA; d_gene: TRBD1; j_gene: TRBJ2-3; v_gene: TRBV6-1; CDR3nt: TGTGCCAGCAGCGAAGGGACAGCTCGCACAGATACGCAGTATTTT; CDR3aa: CASSEGTARTDTQYF
abundance: NA; d_gene: TRBD2; j_gene: TRBJ2-1; v_gene: TRBV28; CDR3nt: TGTGCCACCCTTGGTCATAGGCTAGCGGGGTACAATGAGCAGTTCTTC; CDR3aa: CATLGHRLAGYNEQFF
abundance: NA; d_gene: TRBD1; j_gene: TRBJ1-1; v_gene: TRBV3-1/TRBV3-2; CDR3nt: TGTGCCAGCAGCCAACAGGGGGTAGGTGAAGCTTTCTTT; CDR3aa: CASSQQGVGEAFF
abundance: NA; d_gene: NA; j_gene: TRBJ2-3; v_gene: TRBV5-1; CDR3nt: TGCGCCAGCAGCCATGCCCGGGGCACAGATACGCAGTATTTT; CDR3aa: CASSHARGTDTQYF
abundance: few; d_gene: TRBD2; j_gene: TRBJ2-3; v_gene: TRBV5-4; CDR3nt: TGTGCCAGCACCTCCGGAGATAGCGGGGGGTATACGCAGTATTTT; CDR3aa: CASTSGDSGGYTQYF